Listed below are T cell receptor beta chains from one sample, sequenced in a study of tumour-infiltrating T cells in Burkitt lymphoma. Repertoires were generated with immunoSEQ multiplex PCR, while TCRdb's copy carries only in-frame clones and drops some. Of 43,000 or so clones in the sample, 31% were seen once. The source material was tumor tissue. The receptors derive from a human donor with Burkitt lymphoma. The CDR3 runs from the conserved cysteine through the conserved F or W. D genes are given only for firm matches. Size is omitted from some rows. Given values are once, few, many or a class for expanded clones.

clone size: .
V gene: TRBV5-1
J gene: TRBJ1-2
D gene: .
CDR3 protein: CASSLDGGASVMGYGYTF
CDR3 DNA: TGCGCCAGCAGCTTGGATGGGGGGGCAAGCGTAATGGGCTATGGCTACACCTTC

clone size: .
V gene: TRBV4-1
J gene: TRBJ1-3
D gene: .
CDR3 protein: CASSIDSASGNTIYF
CDR3 DNA: TGCGCCAGCAGCATAGACAGTGCCTCTGGAAACACCATATATTTT

clone size: .
V gene: TRBV6-6
J gene: TRBJ1-2
D gene: TRBD1
CDR3 protein: CASSPRDSYPYGYTF
CDR3 DNA: TGTGCCAGCAGTCCTAGGGACAGCTACCCCTATGGCTACACCTTC

clone size: .
V gene: TRBV4-1
J gene: TRBJ1-1
D gene: .
CDR3 protein: CASSQDRGDMNTEAFF
CDR3 DNA: TGCGCCAGCAGCCAAGATCGGGGGGATATGAACACTGAAGCTTTCTTT

clone size: .
V gene: TRBV27
J gene: TRBJ1-5
D gene: .
CDR3 protein: CASSRGYYQPQHF
CDR3 DNA: TGTGCCAGCAGTCGGGGGTATTATCAGCCCCAGCATTTT

clone size: .
V gene: TRBV20-1
J gene: TRBJ2-7
D gene: .
CDR3 protein: CSATGGAEQYF
CDR3 DNA: TGCAGTGCTACGGGTGGGGCCGAGCAGTACTTC

clone size: .
V gene: TRBV13
J gene: TRBJ2-7
D gene: .
CDR3 protein: CASSQGSESEQYF
CDR3 DNA: TGTGCCAGCAGCCAGGGCTCAGAGTCCGAGCAGTACTTC

clone size: .
V gene: TRBV18
J gene: TRBJ2-5
D gene: TRBD1
CDR3 protein: CASSPTGTGIETQYF
CDR3 DNA: TGTGCCAGCTCACCTACCGGGACAGGGATAGAGACCCAGTACTTC

clone size: few
V gene: TRBV29-1
J gene: TRBJ1-2
D gene: .
CDR3 protein: CSVARGLANYGYTF
CDR3 DNA: TGCAGCGTTGCCCGGGGGTTAGCTAACTATGGCTACACCTTC

clone size: .
V gene: TRBV5-1
J gene: TRBJ1-3
D gene: .
CDR3 protein: CASSPGGGTRHSGNTIYF
CDR3 DNA: TGCGCCAGCAGCCCCGGAGGTGGGACACGGCACTCTGGAAACACCATATATTTT

clone size: .
V gene: TRBV5-1
J gene: TRBJ2-7
D gene: TRBD2
CDR3 protein: CASSLVAGGTPYEQYF
CDR3 DNA: TGCGCCAGCAGCTTGGTCGCCGGGGGGACCCCCTACGAGCAGTACTTC

clone size: .
V gene: TRBV30
J gene: TRBJ1-2
D gene: TRBD1
CDR3 protein: CAWTAFGTGLYGYTF
CDR3 DNA: TGTGCCTGGACCGCTTTTGGGACAGGGCTCTATGGCTACACCTTC

clone size: few
V gene: TRBV4-1
J gene: TRBJ2-5
D gene: .
CDR3 protein: CASSQADYLYQETQYF
CDR3 DNA: TGCGCCAGCAGCCAAGCGGACTACCTGTACCAAGAGACCCAGTACTTC

clone size: few
V gene: TRBV2
J gene: TRBJ2-1
D gene: .
CDR3 protein: CASSDWDEQFF
CDR3 DNA: TGTGCCAGCAGTGATTGGGATGAGCAGTTCTTC

clone size: few
V gene: TRBV5-4
J gene: TRBJ1-2
D gene: TRBD1
CDR3 protein: CASSPGQGAYNYGYTF
CDR3 DNA: TGTGCCAGCAGCCCGGGACAGGGGGCCTATAACTATGGCTACACCTTC

clone size: .
V gene: TRBV6-1
J gene: TRBJ1-1
D gene: .
CDR3 protein: CASSDRGGETEAFF
CDR3 DNA: TGTGCCAGCAGTGACAGGGGTGGTGAGACTGAAGCTTTCTTT

clone size: few
V gene: TRBV7-9
J gene: TRBJ2-5
D gene: TRBD2
CDR3 protein: CASSSPTSGYTQYF
CDR3 DNA: TGTGCCAGCAGCTCGCCGACTAGCGGCTACACCCAGTACTTC

clone size: .
V gene: TRBV4-1
J gene: TRBJ2-1
D gene: .
CDR3 protein: CASSQERDRGNNEQFF
CDR3 DNA: TGCGCCAGCAGCCAAGAAAGAGATAGGGGTAACAATGAGCAGTTCTTC

clone size: .
V gene: TRBV18
J gene: TRBJ1-2
D gene: .
CDR3 protein: CASSWQAGEMGKNYGYTF
CDR3 DNA: TGTGCCAGCTCATGGCAGGCCGGAGAAATGGGGAAAAACTATGGCTACACCTTC

clone size: .
V gene: TRBV5-4
J gene: TRBJ2-6
D gene: TRBD1
CDR3 protein: CASSSGQGVSSGANVLTF
CDR3 DNA: TGTGCCAGCAGCTCGGGACAGGGGGTGAGCTCTGGGGCCAACGTCCTGACTTTC

clone size: .
V gene: TRBV4-2
J gene: TRBJ2-1
D gene: .
CDR3 protein: CASSQDGGRGREQFF
CDR3 DNA: TGTGCCAGCAGCCAAGATGGCGGCAGGGGACGTGAGCAGTTCTTC

clone size: few
V gene: TRBV2
J gene: TRBJ1-4
D gene: .
CDR3 protein: CASRGYGEKLFF
CDR3 DNA: TGTGCCAGCAGGGGGTATGGTGAAAAACTGTTTTTT

clone size: few
V gene: TRBV6-1
J gene: TRBJ2-3
D gene: .
CDR3 protein: CASSGWGSDTQYF
CDR3 DNA: TGTGCCAGCAGTGGGTGGGGTTCGGATACGCAGTATTTT

clone size: few
V gene: TRBV11-1
J gene: TRBJ2-3
D gene: .
CDR3 protein: CASSYQLDTQYF
CDR3 DNA: TGTGCCAGCAGTTACCAGTTGGATACGCAGTATTTT

clone size: .
V gene: TRBV6-6
J gene: TRBJ2-5
D gene: .
CDR3 protein: CASSPRGGGTQYF
CDR3 DNA: TGTGCCAGCAGTCCGCGAGGTGGGGGGACCCAGTACTTC

clone size: few
V gene: TRBV14
J gene: TRBJ1-1
D gene: .
CDR3 protein: CASSLLGTEAFF
CDR3 DNA: TGTGCCAGCAGCCTTCTGGGCACTGAAGCTTTCTTT

clone size: .
V gene: TRBV4-2
J gene: TRBJ1-6
D gene: .
CDR3 protein: CASSPRRSYNSPLHF
CDR3 DNA: TGTGCCAGCAGCCCTCGACGGTCCTATAATTCACCCCTCCACTTT

clone size: .
V gene: TRBV6-6
J gene: TRBJ1-2
D gene: .
CDR3 protein: CASTLLGANYGYTF
CDR3 DNA: TGTGCCAGCACCCTACTGGGTGCTAACTATGGCTACACCTTC

clone size: .
V gene: TRBV7-9
J gene: TRBJ1-3
D gene: .
CDR3 protein: CASTVRVTSGNTIYF
CDR3 DNA: TGTGCCAGCACCGTGAGGGTGACCTCTGGAAACACCATATATTTT

clone size: .
V gene: TRBV7-2
J gene: TRBJ1-1
D gene: .
CDR3 protein: CASSLDRILNTEAFF
CDR3 DNA: TGTGCCAGCAGCTTAGACAGAATTTTGAACACTGAAGCTTTCTTT

clone size: .
V gene: TRBV2
J gene: TRBJ2-1
D gene: .
CDR3 protein: CAIENEQFF
CDR3 DNA: TGTGCCATCGAGAATGAGCAGTTCTTC

clone size: few
V gene: TRBV5-6
J gene: TRBJ1-2
D gene: .
CDR3 protein: CASSLGRNYGYTF
CDR3 DNA: TGTGCCAGCAGCCTCGGCCGAAACTATGGCTACACCTTC

clone size: few
V gene: TRBV6-1
J gene: TRBJ2-7
D gene: .
CDR3 protein: CAASGDISYEQYF
CDR3 DNA: TGTGCCGCATCCGGGGACATATCCTACGAGCAGTACTTC

clone size: .
V gene: TRBV7-6
J gene: TRBJ1-4
D gene: .
CDR3 protein: CASSTTRDGKLFF
CDR3 DNA: TGTGCCAGCAGCACAACCCGGGACGGAAAACTGTTTTTT

clone size: few
V gene: TRBV4-2
J gene: TRBJ1-2
D gene: .
CDR3 protein: CASSQGGPVLSSTGGYTF
CDR3 DNA: TGTGCCAGCAGCCAAGGGGGGCCGGTTCTCAGCTCAACTGGTGGCTACACCTTC

clone size: few
V gene: TRBV5-1
J gene: TRBJ1-1
D gene: TRBD1
CDR3 protein: CASRGTGLVSGEAFF
CDR3 DNA: TGCGCCAGCAGAGGGACAGGGTTGGTTTCCGGTGAAGCTTTCTTT

clone size: once
V gene: TRBV12-5
J gene: TRBJ2-7
D gene: .
CDR3 protein: CASGLVIWYPPPYEQYF
CDR3 DNA: TGTGCTAGTGGTTTGGTTATTTGGTACCCACCACCCTACGAGCAGTACTTC

clone size: few
V gene: TRBV6-6
J gene: TRBJ2-3
D gene: .
CDR3 protein: CASRDHPREYF
CDR3 DNA: TGTGCCAGCAGAGACCACCCACGCGAGTATTTT

clone size: few
V gene: TRBV19
J gene: TRBJ2-2
D gene: TRBD1
CDR3 protein: CASSITGQPRAGELFF
CDR3 DNA: TGTGCCAGTAGTATTACGGGACAGCCTCGGGCCGGGGAGCTGTTTTTT

clone size: .
V gene: TRBV19
J gene: TRBJ1-6
D gene: TRBD1
CDR3 protein: CASKQTGPTNSPLHF
CDR3 DNA: TGTGCCAGTAAGCAGACAGGGCCTACTAATTCACCCCTCCACTTT

clone size: .
V gene: TRBV7-2
J gene: TRBJ1-4
D gene: .
CDR3 protein: CASSLFGGGEKLFF
CDR3 DNA: TGTGCCAGCAGCTTATTCGGGGGGGGTGAAAAACTGTTTTTT

clone size: few
V gene: TRBV10-3
J gene: TRBJ2-7
D gene: TRBD1
CDR3 protein: CAIKLGTAEQYF
CDR3 DNA: TGTGCCATCAAGTTAGGGACAGCCGAGCAGTACTTC

clone size: .
V gene: TRBV29-1
J gene: TRBJ2-7
D gene: .
CDR3 protein: CSASQGEGRYEQYF
CDR3 DNA: TGCAGCGCGTCCCAGGGTGAAGGTCGTTACGAGCAGTACTTC

clone size: .
V gene: TRBV28
J gene: TRBJ2-5
D gene: .
CDR3 protein: CASSLRGPEETQYF
CDR3 DNA: TGTGCCAGCAGTTTACGGGGGCCGGAGGAGACCCAGTACTTC

clone size: .
V gene: TRBV11-2
J gene: TRBJ1-3
D gene: .
CDR3 protein: CASSPQRVGGNTIYF
CDR3 DNA: TGTGCCAGCTCACCTCAGAGGGTTGGTGGAAACACCATATATTTT

clone size: .
V gene: TRBV5-1
J gene: TRBJ2-7
D gene: .
CDR3 protein: CASSLVAGPYEQYF
CDR3 DNA: TGCGCCAGCAGCTTGGTGGCAGGGCCCTACGAGCAGTACTTC

clone size: .
V gene: TRBV5-8
J gene: TRBJ2-2
D gene: TRBD2
CDR3 protein: CASTRTSGGAGGELFF
CDR3 DNA: TGTGCCAGCACTCGGACTAGCGGGGGGGCCGGCGGGGAGCTGTTTTTT

clone size: few
V gene: TRBV5-4
J gene: TRBJ2-5
D gene: .
CDR3 protein: CASSLPALQETQYF
CDR3 DNA: TGTGCCAGCAGCTTGCCCGCGCTCCAAGAGACCCAGTACTTC

clone size: .
V gene: TRBV2
J gene: TRBJ2-3
D gene: .
CDR3 protein: CASSGDVTDTQYF
CDR3 DNA: TGTGCCAGCAGTGGGGACGTAACGGATACGCAGTATTTT

clone size: few
V gene: TRBV18
J gene: TRBJ1-4
D gene: .
CDR3 protein: CASSPLGEKLFF
CDR3 DNA: TGTGCCAGCTCACCGCTGGGGGAAAAACTGTTTTTT

clone size: few
V gene: TRBV2
J gene: TRBJ1-5
D gene: .
CDR3 protein: CASKGGVNQPQHF
CDR3 DNA: TGTGCCAGCAAGGGGGGGGTCAATCAGCCCCAGCATTTT

clone size: .
V gene: TRBV13
J gene: TRBJ1-5
D gene: .
CDR3 protein: CASSLGRRKVTQPQHF
CDR3 DNA: TGTGCCAGCAGCTTAGGCCGCAGGAAGGTCACTCAGCCCCAGCATTTT

clone size: few
V gene: TRBV2
J gene: TRBJ1-4
D gene: .
CDR3 protein: CASSEVGRGEEKLFF
CDR3 DNA: TGTGCCAGCAGTGAAGTTGGCAGAGGAGAAGAAAAACTGTTTTTT

clone size: .
V gene: TRBV11-1
J gene: TRBJ2-1
D gene: .
CDR3 protein: CASRRRLDNEQFF
CDR3 DNA: TGTGCCAGCAGGCGCAGACTGGATAATGAGCAGTTCTTC

clone size: once
V gene: TRBV27
J gene: TRBJ2-5
D gene: TRBD2
CDR3 protein: CASSSSGVIETQYF
CDR3 DNA: TGTGCCAGCAGTTCTAGCGGGGTTATAGAGACCCAGTACTTC